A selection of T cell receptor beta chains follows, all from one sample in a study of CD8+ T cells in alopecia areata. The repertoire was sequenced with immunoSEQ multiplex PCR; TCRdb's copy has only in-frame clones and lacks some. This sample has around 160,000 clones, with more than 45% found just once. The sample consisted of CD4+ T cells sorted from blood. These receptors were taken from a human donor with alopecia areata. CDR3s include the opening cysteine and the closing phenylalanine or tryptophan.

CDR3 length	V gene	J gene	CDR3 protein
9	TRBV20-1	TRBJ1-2	CSALPGYTF
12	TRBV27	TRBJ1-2	CASSSSGYGYTF
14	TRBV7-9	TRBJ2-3	CASSRDRVIDTQYF
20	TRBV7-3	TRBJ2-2	CASSLTARQGILSATGELFF
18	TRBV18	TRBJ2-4	CASSPLPRTPTAKNIQYF
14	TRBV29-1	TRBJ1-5	CSVATAGGNQPQHF
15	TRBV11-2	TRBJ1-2	CASSRGVSANYGYTF
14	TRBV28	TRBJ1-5	CASRHRDPAQPQHF
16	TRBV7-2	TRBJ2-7	CASGPPRGSWSYEQYF
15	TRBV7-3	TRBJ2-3	CASSLASGGADTQYF
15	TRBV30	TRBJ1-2	CAWSVVYRGPNGYTF
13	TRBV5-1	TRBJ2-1	CASSLDSFVEQFF
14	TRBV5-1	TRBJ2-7	CASSLSPSALEQYF
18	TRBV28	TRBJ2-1	CASSLFRGGRRLTNEQFF
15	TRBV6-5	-	CASSYRGQGTYEQYF
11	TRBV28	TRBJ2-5	CASSPKETQYF
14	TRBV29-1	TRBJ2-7	CSVGAGTGGYEQYF
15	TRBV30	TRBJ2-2	CAWSVLAGGPGELFF
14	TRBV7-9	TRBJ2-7	CASSPGGGPYEQYF
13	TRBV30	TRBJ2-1	CAWSVGEGRWQFF
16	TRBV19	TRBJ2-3	CASSILSGSGTDTQYF
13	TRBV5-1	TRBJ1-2	CASRYRGLSGYTF
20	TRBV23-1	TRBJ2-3	CASSQSTSGRPSEITDTQYF
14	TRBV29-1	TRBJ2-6	CSGLQAAGANVLTF
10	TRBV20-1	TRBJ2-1	CSTGGNEQFF
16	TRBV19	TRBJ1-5	CASSSRDGSFNQPQHF
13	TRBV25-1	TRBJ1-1	CASRTGTGVEAFF
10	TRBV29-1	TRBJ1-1	CSVVESEAFF
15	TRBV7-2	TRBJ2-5	CASSPFATRGETQYF
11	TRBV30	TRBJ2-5	CAWSVLETQYF
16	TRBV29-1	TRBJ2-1	CSVEESVAGGLNEQFF
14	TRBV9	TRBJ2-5	CASSVARVGETQYF
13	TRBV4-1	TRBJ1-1	CASSRSGDTEAFF
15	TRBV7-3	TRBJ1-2	CASSLYAGSNYGYTF
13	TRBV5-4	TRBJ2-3	CASSVSSTDTQYF
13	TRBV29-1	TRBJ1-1	CSAGGQMNTEAFF
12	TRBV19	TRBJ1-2	CAADRGGYGYTF
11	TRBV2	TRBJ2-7	CASRRTAEQYF
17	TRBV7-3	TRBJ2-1	CASSLMLLAGGYNEQFF
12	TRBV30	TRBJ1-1	CAPKPAWTEAFF
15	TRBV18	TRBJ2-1	CASSPPGSSYNEQFF
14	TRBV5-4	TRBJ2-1	CASSFAGRTNEQFF
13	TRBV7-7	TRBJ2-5	CASSIGAKKTQYF
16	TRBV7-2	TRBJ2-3	CASSLAAAGARDTQYF
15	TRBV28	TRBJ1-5	CASTSGQGNFQPQHF
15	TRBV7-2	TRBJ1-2	CASSLGLRFRGGYTF
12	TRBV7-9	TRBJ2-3	CASTPGSDTQYF
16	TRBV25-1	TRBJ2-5	CASSDRGRDKQETQYF
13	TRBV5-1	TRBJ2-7	CASSSSDDREQYF
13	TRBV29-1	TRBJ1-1	CSVVGTSDTEAFF
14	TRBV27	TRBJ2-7	CASSPSTGSDEQYF